The rows below give T cell receptor beta chains drawn from one sample of a study of blood T cells in healthy people across ages. TCRdb reanalysed the 5' RACE reads using MiXCR and keeps one entry per CDR3 protein. The sample shows over 750,000 distinct CDR3 sequences, 20% to 30% of them seen only once. These data were also reused for a study on T cells of mothers and their children.

The sample consisted of blood. The receptors shown here come from a boy aged 5-17 years in good health. Each CDR3 is given with its conserved first and last residue. D genes are given only for firm matches. Expanded clones get a size class; other rows say once, few or many, or leave the size out.

d_gene	len	abundance	v_gene	j_gene	CDR3aa	CDR3nt
.	15	few	TRBV5-1	TRBJ2-7	CASSSGDRTYYEQYF	TGCGCCAGCAGCTCGGGCGACAGAACCTATTACGAGCAGTACTTC
TRBD1	14	.	TRBV6-5	TRBJ2-5	CASSSGRGRETQYF	TGTGCCAGCAGCTCCGGAAGGGGGCGTGAGACCCAGTACTTC
TRBD2	15	.	TRBV7-2	TRBJ2-3	CASISSGGAMGTQYF	TGTGCCAGCATCAGTAGCGGGGGGGCGATGGGTACGCAGTATTTT
.	15	.	TRBV5-6	TRBJ2-7	CASSLAGGLYYEQYF	TGTGCCAGCAGCTTGGCTGGGGGACTCTACTACGAGCAGTACTTC
.	14	few	TRBV12-3/TRBV12-4	TRBJ2-7	CASSFSPGADEQYF	TGTGCCAGCAGTTTCTCCCCAGGGGCCGACGAGCAGTACTTC
TRBD1	18	few	TRBV7-2	TRBJ1-4	CASSLVMQGETTNEKLFF	TGTGCCAGCAGCTTAGTAATGCAGGGGGAAACAACTAATGAAAAACTGTTTTTT
TRBD2	17	few	TRBV4-2	TRBJ2-7	CASSQEFGTTSSYEQYF	TGTGCCAGCAGCCAAGAATTCGGGACTACGAGCTCCTACGAGCAGTACTTC
TRBD1	13	few	TRBV29-1	TRBJ2-4	CSVGTVTKNIQYF	TGCAGCGTCGGGACAGTCACCAAAAACATTCAGTACTTC
.	12	few	TRBV6-1	TRBJ1-1	CASTGVTTEAFF	TGTGCCAGCACGGGGGTAACCACTGAAGCTTTCTTT
.	17	few	TRBV4-3	TRBJ1-6	CASSQAGPKGKVSPLHF	TGCGCCAGCAGCCAAGCTGGTCCCAAGGGGAAGGTCTCACCCCTCCACTTT
TRBD1	20	.	TRBV5-1	TRBJ2-4	CASSPAGDRVEVGSKNIQYF	TGCGCCAGCAGCCCGGCAGGAGACAGGGTTGAGGTGGGGTCCAAAAACATTCAGTACTTC
TRBD1	16	.	TRBV29-1	TRBJ1-3	CSVELLRDSSGNTIYF	TGCAGCGTTGAACTACTACGGGACAGCTCTGGAAACACCATATATTTT
TRBD1	14	few	TRBV28	TRBJ2-2	CASRAGTGAGELFF	TGTGCCAGCAGGGCCGGGACAGGGGCCGGGGAGCTGTTTTTT
.	16	.	TRBV6-5	TRBJ1-2	CASSLMFESGSNGYTF	TGTGCCAGCAGTCTCATGTTTGAGTCGGGATCAAATGGCTACACCTTC
.	16	few	TRBV27	TRBJ2-2	CASSTDRTPNTGELFF	TGTGCCAGCAGTACAGACAGGACCCCGAACACCGGGGAGCTGTTTTTT
TRBD1	15	.	TRBV19	TRBJ1-2	CASSVSTGNLYGYTF	TGTGCCAGTAGTGTATCGACAGGGAACCTCTATGGCTACACCTTC
TRBD1	17	.	TRBV7-8	TRBJ2-5	CASSLPGQGPSQETQYF	TGTGCCAGCAGCTTACCGGGACAGGGGCCCTCCCAAGAGACCCAGTACTTC
.	11	.	TRBV10-3	TRBJ2-5	CATRGEETQYF	TGTGCCACTAGAGGGGAAGAGACCCAGTACTTC
.	13	.	TRBV7-2	TRBJ2-7	CASSLEGRREQYF	TGTGCCAGCAGCTTAGAAGGGCGTAGGGAGCAGTACTTC
TRBD1	14	once	TRBV11-2	TRBJ2-5	CASSLGQGVETQYF	TGTGCCAGCAGCCTTGGACAGGGCGTAGAGACCCAGTACTTC